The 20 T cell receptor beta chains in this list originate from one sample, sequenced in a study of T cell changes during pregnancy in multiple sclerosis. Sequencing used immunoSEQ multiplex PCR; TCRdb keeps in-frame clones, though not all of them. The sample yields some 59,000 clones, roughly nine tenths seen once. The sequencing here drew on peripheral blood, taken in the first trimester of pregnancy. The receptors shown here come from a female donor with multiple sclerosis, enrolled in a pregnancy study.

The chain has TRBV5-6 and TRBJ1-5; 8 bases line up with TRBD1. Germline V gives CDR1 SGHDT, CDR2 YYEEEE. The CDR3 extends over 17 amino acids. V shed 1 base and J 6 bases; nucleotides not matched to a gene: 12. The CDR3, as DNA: TGTGCCAGCAGCTTGTCCGAGGGCAGGGGGCCCGGTCAGCCCCAGCATTTT. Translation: CASSLSEGRGPGQPQHF.

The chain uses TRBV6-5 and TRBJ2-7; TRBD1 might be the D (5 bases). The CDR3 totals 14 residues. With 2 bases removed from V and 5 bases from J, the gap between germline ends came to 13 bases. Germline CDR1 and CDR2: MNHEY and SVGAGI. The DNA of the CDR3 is TGTGCCAGCAGTTACGACAGACTTGTGCACGAGCAGTACTTC. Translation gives CASSYDRLVHEQYF.

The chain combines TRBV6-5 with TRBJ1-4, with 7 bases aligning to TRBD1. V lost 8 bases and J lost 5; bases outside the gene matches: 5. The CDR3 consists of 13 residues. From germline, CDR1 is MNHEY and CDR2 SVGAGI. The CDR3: CASRDRLNEKLFF. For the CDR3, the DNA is TGTGCCAGCCGGGACAGACTAAATGAAAAACTGTTTTTT.

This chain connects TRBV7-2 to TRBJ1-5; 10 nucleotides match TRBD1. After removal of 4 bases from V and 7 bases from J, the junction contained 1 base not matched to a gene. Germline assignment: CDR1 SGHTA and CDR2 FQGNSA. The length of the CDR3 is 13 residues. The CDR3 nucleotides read TGTGCCAGCAGCTCGACAGGGGGCCAGCCCCAGCATTTT. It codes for CASSSTGGQPQHF.

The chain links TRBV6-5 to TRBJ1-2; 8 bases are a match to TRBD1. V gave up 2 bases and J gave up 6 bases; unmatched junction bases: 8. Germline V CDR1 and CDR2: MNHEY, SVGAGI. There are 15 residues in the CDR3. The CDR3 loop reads CASSYPDREFDGYTF. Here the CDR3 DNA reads TGTGCCAGCAGTTACCCGGACAGGGAGTTCGATGGCTACACCTTC.

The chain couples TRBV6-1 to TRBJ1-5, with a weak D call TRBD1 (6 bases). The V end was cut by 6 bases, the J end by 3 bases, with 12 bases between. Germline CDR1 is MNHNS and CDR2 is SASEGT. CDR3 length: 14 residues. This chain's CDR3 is CASRDTGFNQPQHF. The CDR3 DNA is TGTGCCAGCAGAGATACAGGGTTCAATCAGCCCCAGCATTTT.

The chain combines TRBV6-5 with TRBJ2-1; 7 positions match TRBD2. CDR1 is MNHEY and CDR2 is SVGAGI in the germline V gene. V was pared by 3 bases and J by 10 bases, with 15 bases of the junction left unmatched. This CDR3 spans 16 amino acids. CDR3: CASSYQPGLRNEEQFF. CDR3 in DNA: TGTGCCAGCAGTTATCAACCGGGACTACGAAACGAGGAGCAGTTCTTC.

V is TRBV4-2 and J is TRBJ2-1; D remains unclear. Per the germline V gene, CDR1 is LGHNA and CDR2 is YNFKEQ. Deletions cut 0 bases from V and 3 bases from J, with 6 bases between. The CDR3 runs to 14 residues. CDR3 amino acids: CASSQERSYNEQFF. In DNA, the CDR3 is TGTGCCAGCAGCCAAGAAAGGAGCTACAATGAGCAGTTCTTC.

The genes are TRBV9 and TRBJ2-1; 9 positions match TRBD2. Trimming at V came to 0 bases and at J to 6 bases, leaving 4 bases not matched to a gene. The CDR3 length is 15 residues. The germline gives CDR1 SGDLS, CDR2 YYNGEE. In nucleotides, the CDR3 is TGTGCCAGCAGCGTAGCTAGCGGGATAGTCAATGAGCAGTTCTTC. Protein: CASSVASGIVNEQFF.

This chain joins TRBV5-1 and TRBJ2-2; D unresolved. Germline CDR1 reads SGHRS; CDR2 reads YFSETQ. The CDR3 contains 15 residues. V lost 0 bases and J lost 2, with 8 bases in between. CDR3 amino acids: CASSLVQHNTGELFF. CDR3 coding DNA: TGCGCCAGCAGCTTGGTACAGCATAACACCGGGGAGCTGTTTTTT.

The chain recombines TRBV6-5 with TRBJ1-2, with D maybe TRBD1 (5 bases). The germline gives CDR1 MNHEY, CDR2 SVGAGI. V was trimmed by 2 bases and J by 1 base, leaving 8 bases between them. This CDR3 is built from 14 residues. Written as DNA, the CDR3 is TGTGCCAGCAGTTACGGGGCTCGTAACTATGGCTACACCTTC. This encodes CASSYGARNYGYTF.

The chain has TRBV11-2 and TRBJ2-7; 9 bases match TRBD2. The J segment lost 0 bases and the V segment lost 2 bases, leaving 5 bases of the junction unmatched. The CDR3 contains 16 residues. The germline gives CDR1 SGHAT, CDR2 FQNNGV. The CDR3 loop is CASSLIAGGSSYEQYF. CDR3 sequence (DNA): TGTGCCAGCAGCTTAATCGCGGGGGGGAGCTCCTACGAGCAGTACTTC.

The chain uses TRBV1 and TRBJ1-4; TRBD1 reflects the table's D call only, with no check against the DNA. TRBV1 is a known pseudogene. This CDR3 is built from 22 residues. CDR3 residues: CTSSQAPTGFVSPDATNEKLFF. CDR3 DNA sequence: TGCACCAGCAGCCAGGCTCCGACAGGTTTTGTCAGTCCCGACGCAACTAATGAAAAACTGTTTTTT.

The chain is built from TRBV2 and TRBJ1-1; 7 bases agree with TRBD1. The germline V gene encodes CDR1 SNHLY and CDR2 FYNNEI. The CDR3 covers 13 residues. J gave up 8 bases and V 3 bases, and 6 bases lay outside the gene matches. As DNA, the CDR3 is TGTGCCAGCAGTGATGTAGGGGGCTCAGAAGCTTTCTTT. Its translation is CASSDVGGSEAFF. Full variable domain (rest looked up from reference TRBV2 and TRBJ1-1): EPEVTQTPSHQVTQMGQEVILRCVPISNHLYFYWYRQILGQKVEFLVSFYNNEISEKSEIFDDQFSVERPDGSNFTLKIRSTKLEDSAMYFCASSDVGGSEAFFGQGTRLTVV.

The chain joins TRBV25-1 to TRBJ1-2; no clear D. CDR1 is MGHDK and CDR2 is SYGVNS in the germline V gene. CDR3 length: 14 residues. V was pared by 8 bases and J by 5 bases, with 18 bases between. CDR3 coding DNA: TGTGCCAGCCGTTCGAGCGGTACTGTTTATGGCTACACCTTC. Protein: CASRSSGTVYGYTF.

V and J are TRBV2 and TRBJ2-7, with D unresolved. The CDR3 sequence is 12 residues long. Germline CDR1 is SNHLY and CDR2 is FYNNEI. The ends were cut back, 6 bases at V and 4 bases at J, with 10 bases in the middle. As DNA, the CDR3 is TGTGCCAGCAGACACGAGGAGTACGAGCAGTACTTC. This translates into CASRHEEYEQYF.

CDR3 sequence reads: CSARTASQQFF. The DNA of the CDR3 is TGCAGTGCTAGAACGGCTAGCCAGCAGTTCTTC. The chain couples TRBV20-1 to TRBJ2-1; tentative D call: TRBD2 (5 bases). Germline CDR1 is DFQATT and CDR2 is SNEGSKA (reference sequence). This CDR3 is 11 amino acids long. Trimming took off 2 bases at V and 11 bases at J, with 10 bases between the two ends.

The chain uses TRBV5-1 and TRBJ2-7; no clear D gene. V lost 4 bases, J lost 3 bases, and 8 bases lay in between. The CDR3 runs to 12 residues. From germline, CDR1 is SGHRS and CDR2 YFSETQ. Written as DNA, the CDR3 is TGCGCCAGCAGCCCGTCCGTCTACGAGCAGTACTTC. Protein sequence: CASSPSVYEQYF.

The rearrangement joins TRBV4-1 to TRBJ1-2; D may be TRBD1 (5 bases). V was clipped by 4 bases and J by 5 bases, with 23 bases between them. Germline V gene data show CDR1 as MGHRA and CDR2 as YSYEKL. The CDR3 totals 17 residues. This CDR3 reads CASSPLGGVGMSYGYTF. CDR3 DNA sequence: TGCGCCAGCAGCCCCTTGGGGGGAGTGGGCATGAGTTATGGCTACACCTTC.

CDR3 loop: CASSLSGDLKTQYF. The CDR3 DNA sequence: TGTGCCAGCAGCTTGTCGGGGGATCTAAAGACCCAGTACTTC. This rearrangement joins TRBV5-8 to TRBJ2-5, with TRBD2 as a possible D gene (6 bases). Trimming removed 1 base from V and 6 bases from J, with 13 bases in between. The CDR3 has 14 amino acids. Germline lookup yields CDR1 SGHTS and CDR2 YDEGEE.